This T cell receptor beta chain was recovered during a study of Ad26.COV2.S vaccination and SARS-CoV-2 variants. At the level of the study: In the study, Ad26.COV2.S was injected intramuscularly once, or twice 56 days apart.

As concerns this clone: What it binds is unknown.

Described treatment: 19 received Ad26.COV2.S at low or high dose, single or two shots; a few received placebo; per-sample allocation not given. The samples date from day 63 after the first vaccine or placebo injection. A Boston adult aged 18-55 years was the donor. Germline CDR1 reads SEHNR; CDR2 reads FQNEAQ (reference sequence). Germline trimming cut 5 bases from V and 7 bases from J; bases unmatched to any gene: 9. The CDR3 spans 14 residues. Regarding the study as a whole: Individuals receiving vaccine had higher spike-specific TCR breadth than placebo recipients did.

Clones were sequenced by immunoSEQ multiplex PCR, and TCRdb holds only the in-frame ones, with some missing. This table holds hundreds of thousands of clones, around 92% found once. The receptor was derived from a person between 18 and 59 years old who received the Ad26.COV2.S COVID-19 vaccine or a placebo. The source was peripheral blood, collected in a trial of Ad26.COV2.S vaccine versus placebo. The chain uses TRBV7-9 and TRBJ2-5, with TRBD1 identical over 8 bases. This CDR3 is CASSATTGEVTQYF. The DNA of the CDR3 is TGTGCCAGCAGCGCTACGACAGGGGAGGTGACCCAGTACTTC.